This T cell receptor (beta chain) was identified during a study of cytomegalovirus exposure and HLA in healthy donors. With 5 bases removed from V and 5 bases from J, the gap between germline ends came to 10 bases. The CDR3 spans 12 residues. Germline CDR1 SEHNR, CDR2 FQNEAQ (reference sequence). This PCR relied on a set of 60 Vbeta primers and 13 Jbeta primers. The data were produced by immunoSEQ multiplex PCR, yet TCRdb's version contains in-frame clones alone and is incomplete. Among tens of thousands of clones listed, more than 60% were seen once. This sequence was found in a male donor in good health and CMV-seropositive. Sequenced sample: PBMCs. The rearrangement uses TRBV7-9 and TRBJ2-7; D might be TRBD1 (6 bases). The CDR3, as DNA: TGTGCCAGCAGCCAGGACAGAGACGAGCAGTACTTC. Its protein is CASSQDRDEQYF.